This TCR beta chain appears in the sequencing data of a study of cytomegalovirus exposure and HLA in healthy donors. On this clone: What it binds is unknown.

PCR was performed using 60 Vbeta and 13 Jbeta primers. The table came from immunoSEQ multiplex PCR; TCRdb's copy has only in-frame clones and leaves some out. The data hold roughly 220,000 clones, with under 70% observed a single time. Study-wide points: Segments of the TCR beta V type were, in most cases, productive about 90% or about 30% of the time in an earlier analysis.

This CDR3 is built from 11 residues. Looked up from germline, CDR1 is SQVTM and CDR2 is ANQGSEA. Sequencing used PBMCs. This clonotype was obtained from a man in his forties or fifties in good health and CMV-seropositive. The V and J genes are TRBV29-1 and TRBJ1-4; tentatively, D is TRBD1 (5 bases). The CDR3 nucleotides are TGCGGAGGGGCAGAATATGAAAAACTGTTTTTT. It codes for CGGAEYEKLFF.